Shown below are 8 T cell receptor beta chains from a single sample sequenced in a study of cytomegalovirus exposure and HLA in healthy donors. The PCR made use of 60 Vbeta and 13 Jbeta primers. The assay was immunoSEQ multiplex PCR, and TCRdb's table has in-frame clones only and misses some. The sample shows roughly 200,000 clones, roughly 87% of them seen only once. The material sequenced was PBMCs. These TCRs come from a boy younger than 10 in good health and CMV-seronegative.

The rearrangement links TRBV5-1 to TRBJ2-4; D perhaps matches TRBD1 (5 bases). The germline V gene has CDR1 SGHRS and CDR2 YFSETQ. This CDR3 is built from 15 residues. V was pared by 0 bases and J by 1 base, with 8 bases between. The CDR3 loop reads CASSLVGVAKNIQYF. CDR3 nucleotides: TGCGCCAGCAGCTTGGTAGGGGTGGCCAAAAACATTCAGTACTTC.

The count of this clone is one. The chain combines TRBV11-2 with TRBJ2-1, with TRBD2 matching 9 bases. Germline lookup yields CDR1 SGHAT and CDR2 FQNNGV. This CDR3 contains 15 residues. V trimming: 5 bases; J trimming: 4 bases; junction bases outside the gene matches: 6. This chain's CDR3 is CASSHGLAQYNEQFF. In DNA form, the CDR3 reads TGTGCCAGCAGCCACGGACTAGCGCAATACAATGAGCAGTTCTTC.

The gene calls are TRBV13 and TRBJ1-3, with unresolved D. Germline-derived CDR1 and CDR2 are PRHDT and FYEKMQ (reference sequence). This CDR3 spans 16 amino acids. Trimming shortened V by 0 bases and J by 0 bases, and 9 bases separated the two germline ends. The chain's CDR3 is CASSLGQISSGNTIYF. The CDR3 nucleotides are TGTGCCAGCAGCTTAGGACAGATTAGCTCTGGAAACACCATATATTTT.

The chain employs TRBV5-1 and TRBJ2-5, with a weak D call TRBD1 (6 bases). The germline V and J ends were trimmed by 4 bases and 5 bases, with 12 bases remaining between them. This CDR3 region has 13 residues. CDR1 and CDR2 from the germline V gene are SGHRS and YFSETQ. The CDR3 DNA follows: TGCGCCAGCAGCCCGACAGGCATGGAGACCCAGTACTTC. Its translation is CASSPTGMETQYF.

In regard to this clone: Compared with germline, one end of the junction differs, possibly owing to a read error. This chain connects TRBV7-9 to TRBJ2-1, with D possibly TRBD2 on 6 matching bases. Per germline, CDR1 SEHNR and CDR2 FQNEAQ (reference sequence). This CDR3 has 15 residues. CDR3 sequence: CSSSPPRFGGNEQFF. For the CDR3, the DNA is TGTTCCAGCAGCCCCCCTCGCTTCGGGGGAAATGAGCAGTTCTTC.

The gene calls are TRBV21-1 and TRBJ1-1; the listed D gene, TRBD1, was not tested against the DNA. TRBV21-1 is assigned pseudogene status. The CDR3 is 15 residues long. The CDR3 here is CASSKVGQENTEAFF. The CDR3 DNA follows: TGTGCCAGCAGCAAAGTTGGACAGGAGAACACTGAAGCTTTCTTT.

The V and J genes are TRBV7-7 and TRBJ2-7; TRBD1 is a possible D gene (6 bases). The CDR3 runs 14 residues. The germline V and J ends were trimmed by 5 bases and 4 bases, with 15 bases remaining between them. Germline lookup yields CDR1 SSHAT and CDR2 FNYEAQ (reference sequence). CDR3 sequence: CASSPQGRPYEQYF. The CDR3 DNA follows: TGTGCCAGCAGCCCCCAGGGGCGACCTTACGAGCAGTACTTC.

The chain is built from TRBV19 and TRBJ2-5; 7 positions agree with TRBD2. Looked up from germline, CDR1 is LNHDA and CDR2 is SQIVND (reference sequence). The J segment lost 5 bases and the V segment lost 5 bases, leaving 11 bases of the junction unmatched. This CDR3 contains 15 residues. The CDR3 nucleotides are TGTGCCAGTAGTGATAGGCCTAGCGGAGAGGAGACCCAGTACTTC. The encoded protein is CASSDRPSGEETQYF.